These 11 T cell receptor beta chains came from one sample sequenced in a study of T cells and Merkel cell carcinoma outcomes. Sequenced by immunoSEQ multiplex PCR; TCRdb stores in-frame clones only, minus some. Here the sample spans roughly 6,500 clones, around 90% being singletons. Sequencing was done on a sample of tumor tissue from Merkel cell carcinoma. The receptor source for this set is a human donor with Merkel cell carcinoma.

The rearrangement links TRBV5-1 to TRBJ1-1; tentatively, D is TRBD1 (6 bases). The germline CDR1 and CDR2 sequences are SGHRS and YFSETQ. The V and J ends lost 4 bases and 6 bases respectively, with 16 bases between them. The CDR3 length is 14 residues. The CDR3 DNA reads TGCGCCAGCAGCACCAGGGGCCCTCTCCCTGAAGCTTTCTTT. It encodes CASSTRGPLPEAFF.

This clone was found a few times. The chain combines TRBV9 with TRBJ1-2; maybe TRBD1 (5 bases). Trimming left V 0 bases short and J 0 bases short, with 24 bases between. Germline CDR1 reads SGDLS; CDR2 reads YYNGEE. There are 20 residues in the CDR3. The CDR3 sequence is CASSVGRSFGAQGANYGYTF. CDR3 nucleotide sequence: TGTGCCAGCAGCGTAGGACGCTCTTTTGGGGCACAAGGGGCTAACTATGGCTACACCTTC.

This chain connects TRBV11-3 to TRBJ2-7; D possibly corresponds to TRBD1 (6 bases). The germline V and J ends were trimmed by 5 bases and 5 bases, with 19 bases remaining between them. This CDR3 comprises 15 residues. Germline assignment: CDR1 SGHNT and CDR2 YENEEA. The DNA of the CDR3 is TGTGCCAGCAGCCCCGGGGACACAGGCAACCACGAGCAGTACTTC. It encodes CASSPGDTGNHEQYF.

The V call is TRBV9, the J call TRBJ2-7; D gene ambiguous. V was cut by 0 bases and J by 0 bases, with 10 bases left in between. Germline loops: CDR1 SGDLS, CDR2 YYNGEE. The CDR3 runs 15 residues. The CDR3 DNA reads TGTGCCAGCAGCGTAGCTGACGCAATCTCCTACGAGCAGTACTTC. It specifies CASSVADAISYEQYF. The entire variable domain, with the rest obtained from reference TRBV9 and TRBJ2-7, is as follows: DSGVTQTPKHLITATGQRVTLRCSPRSGDLSVYWYQQSLDQGLQFLIQYYNGEERAKGNILERFSAQQFPDLHSELNLSSLELGDSALYFCASSVADAISYEQYFGPGTRLTVT.

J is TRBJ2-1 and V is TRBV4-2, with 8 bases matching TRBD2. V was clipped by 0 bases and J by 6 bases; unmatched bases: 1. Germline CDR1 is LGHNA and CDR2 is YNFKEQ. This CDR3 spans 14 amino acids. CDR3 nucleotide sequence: TGTGCCAGCAGCCAAGATGGGACTAGCAATGAGCAGTTCTTC. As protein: CASSQDGTSNEQFF.

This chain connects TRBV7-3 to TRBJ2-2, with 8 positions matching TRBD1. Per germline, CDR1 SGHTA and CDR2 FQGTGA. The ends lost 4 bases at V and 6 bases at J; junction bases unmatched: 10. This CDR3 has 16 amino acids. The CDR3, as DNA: TGTGCCAGCAGCTCAACGGGTCAGGGGGCCGCCGGGGAGCTGTTTTTT. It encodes CASSSTGQGAAGELFF.

This CDR3 is CASSPDSTDTQYF. The CDR3 DNA follows: TGTGCCAGCAGCCCAGACAGCACAGATACGCAGTATTTT. The chain links TRBV7-9 to TRBJ2-3; D not certain. Germline assignment: CDR1 SEHNR and CDR2 FQNEAQ (reference sequence). The CDR3 contains 13 residues. With 5 bases removed from V and 0 bases from J, the gap between germline ends came to 6 bases.

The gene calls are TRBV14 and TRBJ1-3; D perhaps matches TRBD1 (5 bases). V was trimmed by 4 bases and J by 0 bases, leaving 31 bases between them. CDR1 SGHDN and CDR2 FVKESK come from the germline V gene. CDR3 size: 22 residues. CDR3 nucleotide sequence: TGTGCCAGCAGCCCAGGTCTACGGCTACAGTGGGCCAGGGCTTACTCTGGAAACACCATATATTTT. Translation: CASSPGLRLQWARAYSGNTIYF.

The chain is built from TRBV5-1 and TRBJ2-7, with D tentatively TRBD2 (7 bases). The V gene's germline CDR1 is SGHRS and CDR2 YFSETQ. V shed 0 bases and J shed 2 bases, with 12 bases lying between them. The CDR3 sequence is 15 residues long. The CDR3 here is CASSLDGGPTYEQYF. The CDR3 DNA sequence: TGCGCCAGCAGCTTGGACGGGGGGCCTACCTACGAGCAGTACTTC.

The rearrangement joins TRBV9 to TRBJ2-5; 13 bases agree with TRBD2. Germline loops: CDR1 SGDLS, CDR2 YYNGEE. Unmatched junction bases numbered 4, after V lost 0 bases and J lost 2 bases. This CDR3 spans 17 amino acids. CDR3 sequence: CASSVGLAGGNQETQYF. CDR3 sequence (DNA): TGTGCCAGCAGCGTAGGACTAGCGGGGGGAAATCAAGAGACCCAGTACTTC.

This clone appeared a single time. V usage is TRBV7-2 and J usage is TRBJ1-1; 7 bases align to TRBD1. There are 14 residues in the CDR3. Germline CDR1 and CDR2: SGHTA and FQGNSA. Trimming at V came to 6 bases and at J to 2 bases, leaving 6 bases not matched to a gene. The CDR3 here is CASRKTGLNTEAFF. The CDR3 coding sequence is TGTGCCAGCAGGAAGACAGGGCTTAACACTGAAGCTTTCTTT.